Below, 28 T cell receptor beta chains from the same sample are listed, as sequenced in a study of type 1 regulatory T cells. Antigen specificity for these receptors is unknown. TCRdb reprocessed the reads with MiXCR, giving one entry per CDR3 protein. The repertoire has 60,000 to 70,000 distinct CDR3 sequences, roughly half of them found once; the top ten carry more than 2%. Sequences were obtained from cultured non-Tr1 T cells, either the whole culture or a sorted T cell fraction (not recorded which). The origin of the receptors is a human donor in good health.

This clonotype was seen only a few times. The J gene is TRBJ1-2, the V gene TRBV12-3 or TRBV12-4; 8 bases align to TRBD1. V was pared by 5 bases and J by 7 bases, with 6 bases of the junction left unmatched. This CDR3 has 13 amino acids. CDR3 sequence: CASSPRTGFGYTF. The CDR3 bases are TGTGCCAGCAGTCCCCGGACAGGGTTTGGCTACACCTTC.

This clonotype was detected only a few times. The chain uses TRBV28 and TRBJ2-7; D tentatively reads TRBD1 or TRBD2 (5 bases each). V lost 6 bases, J lost 8 bases, and 23 bases lay in between. This CDR3 is 15 amino acids long. Germline V gene sequence: CDR1 MDHEN, CDR2 SYDVKM. In nucleotides, the CDR3 is TGTGCCAGCAGCCCTCCCGGGACGGACCTTTGGAAGCAGTACTTC. Amino acids: CASSPPGTDLWKQYF.

The J gene is TRBJ2-7, the V gene TRBV13, with D perhaps given as TRBD1 or TRBD2 (5 bases each). V was trimmed by 5 bases and J by 0 bases, leaving 11 bases between them. The CDR3 consists of 14 residues. CDR1 PRHDT and CDR2 FYEKMQ come from the germline V gene (reference sequence). The CDR3 here is CASSATGTSYEQYF. CDR3 coding DNA: TGTGCCAGCAGCGCCACCGGGACCTCCTACGAGCAGTACTTC.

The V call is TRBV5-1, the J call TRBJ2-2; a possible D gene is TRBD1 (6 bases). Deletions cut 4 bases from V and 4 bases from J, with 17 bases between. CDR3 length equals 16 residues. Germline loops: CDR1 SGHRS, CDR2 YFSETQ. CDR3 sequence reads: CASSQDQGRATGELFF. The CDR3 coding sequence is TGCGCCAGCAGCCAAGACCAGGGGCGGGCCACCGGGGAGCTGTTTTTT.

This chain connects TRBV4-3 to TRBJ1-2; a possible D gene is TRBD1 (6 bases). In germline, CDR1 is LGHNA, CDR2 YSLEER. Trimming removed 2 bases at V and 7 bases at J, with 14 bases between. CDR3 length equals 14 residues. Here the CDR3 DNA reads TGCGCCAGCAGCCAAAATAACAGGGTTGGTGGCTACACCTTC. Translating gives CASSQNNRVGGYTF.

This clonotype has a handful of counts. An end of the junction does not agree with germline; a read error may underlie this. CDR3 sequence: CASSAGTGGQETQYF. As DNA, the CDR3 is TGTGCTAGCAGCGCGGGGACAGGGGGGCAAGAGACCCAGTACTTC. The chain has TRBV7-7 and TRBJ2-5; TRBD1 aligns across 11 bases. This CDR3 contains 15 residues. Germline lookup yields CDR1 SSHAT and CDR2 FNYEAQ (reference sequence).

The genes are TRBV7-9 and TRBJ1-1, with D unclear. CDR1 is SEHNR, CDR2 FQNEAQ, per germline (reference sequence). V was shortened by 2 bases and J by 3 bases, with 7 bases between the two germline ends. This CDR3 comprises 13 residues. CDR3: CASSLPPDTEAFF. For the CDR3, the DNA is TGTGCCAGCAGCTTACCCCCCGACACTGAAGCTTTCTTT.

The V and J genes are TRBV5-6 and TRBJ2-4; 9 bases line up with TRBD1. Germline trimming cut 4 bases from V and 7 bases from J; bases unmatched to any gene: 9. This CDR3 is built from 15 residues. Germline lookup yields CDR1 SGHDT and CDR2 YYEEEE. For the CDR3, the DNA is TGTGCCAGCAGCCTGCGACAGGGGGTTCGGAACATTCAGTACTTC. It is translated as CASSLRQGVRNIQYF.

This CDR3 reads CSARAFLQGSGGNTIYF. CDR3 nucleotides: TGCAGTGCTAGAGCCTTCTTGCAGGGTAGTGGTGGAAACACCATATATTTT. The chain couples TRBV20-1 to TRBJ1-3; D may be TRBD1 (5 bases). Germline V gives CDR1 DFQATT, CDR2 SNEGSKA (reference sequence). Trimming cost V 1 base and J 3 bases, with 19 bases left between them. The CDR3 totals 17 residues.

This clonotype appeared a single time. This chain connects TRBV7-9 to TRBJ1-1; the D gene is possibly TRBD1 (5 bases). V lost 2 bases and J 8 bases, leaving 12 bases between the germline ends. Germline values: CDR1 SEHNR, CDR2 FQNEAQ (reference sequence). This CDR3 contains 13 residues. DNA of the CDR3: TGTGCCAGCAGCTTATCAAATGGGGCAGAAGCTTTCTTT. It yields the protein CASSLSNGAEAFF.

The chain employs TRBV10-2 and TRBJ2-7, with no clear D. This CDR3 spans 12 amino acids. Trimming stripped 6 bases from V and 0 bases from J, with 6 bases between. Germline lookup yields CDR1 WSHSY and CDR2 SAAADI. The CDR3 DNA sequence: TGCGCCAGCAGCTTCAGCTCCTACGAGCAGTACTTC. It is translated as CASSFSSYEQYF.

The sample holds a few counts of this clonotype. V is TRBV28 and J is TRBJ2-2; either TRBD1 or TRBD2 may supply D (5 bases each). The germline V gene has CDR1 MDHEN and CDR2 SYDVKM. The length of the CDR3 is 12 residues. The V gene lost 7 bases and the J gene lost 6 bases, with 9 bases spanning the gap. The DNA for the CDR3 is TGTGCCAGCACCTTGGGGGCCGGGGAGCTGTTTTTT. Protein sequence: CASTLGAGELFF.

The gene calls are TRBV2 and TRBJ1-2; tentatively, D is TRBD1 (6 bases). Trimming removed 2 bases at V and 8 bases at J, with 15 bases between. The CDR3 length is 14 residues. CDR1 and CDR2 (germline): SNHLY, FYNNEI. CDR3 protein: CASSERAGAVGYTF. The CDR3 DNA reads as TGTGCCAGCAGTGAACGAGCGGGGGCAGTAGGCTACACCTTC.

This clonotype was seen many times. J is TRBJ2-7 and V is TRBV20-1, with 8 positions matching TRBD2. Germline values: CDR1 DFQATT, CDR2 SNEGSKA (reference sequence). This CDR3 region has 15 residues. With 6 bases clipped from V and 3 bases from J, the junction kept 13 bases outside the gene matches. The CDR3 loop is CSAEEAVSGVYEQYF. As DNA, the CDR3 is TGCAGTGCCGAAGAGGCCGTTAGCGGGGTCTACGAGCAGTACTTC.

The chain carries TRBV4-2 and TRBJ2-6; TRBD2 matches at 15 bases. Germline V gene data show CDR1 as LGHNA and CDR2 as YNFKEQ. CDR3 length: 22 amino acids. The V and J ends lost 3 bases and 4 bases, in that order; junction bases with no gene match: 16. The CDR3 here is CASSQQARRGLAGGSGANVLTF. The CDR3 DNA reads as TGTGCCAGCAGCCAGCAAGCCAGGCGGGGACTAGCGGGGGGATCCGGGGCCAACGTCCTGACTTTC.

This chain links TRBV29-1 with TRBJ2-1; 11 nucleotides line up with TRBD2. V was clipped by 4 bases and J by 6 bases; unmatched bases: 5. CDR3 length: 14 residues. Per germline, CDR1 SQVTM and CDR2 ANQGSEA. The CDR3 sequence is CSVGALAGGNEQFF. Written as DNA, the CDR3 is TGCAGCGTTGGGGCCCTAGCGGGGGGCAATGAGCAGTTCTTC.

V usage is TRBV5-4 and J usage is TRBJ2-7, with TRBD1 as a possible D gene (6 bases). The CDR3 is made up of 14 amino acids. V was clipped by 4 bases and J by 0 bases, with 11 bases between them. Looked up from germline, CDR1 is SGHNT and CDR2 is YYREEE (reference sequence). CDR3 nucleotides: TGTGCCAGCAGCCCCACAGGGAGCTCCTACGAGCAGTACTTC. It specifies CASSPTGSSYEQYF.

The chain carries TRBV9 and TRBJ2-5; TRBD1 matches at 10 bases. Unmatched junction bases numbered 4, after V lost 3 bases and J lost 5 bases. The CDR3 length is 14 residues. Germline loops: CDR1 SGDLS, CDR2 YYNGEE. CDR3 bases: TGTGCCAGCAGCGCCGGACAGGGGGGCGAGACCCAGTACTTC. Protein product: CASSAGQGGETQYF.

This clonotype was counted only a few times. CDR3 bases: TGTGCCAGCAGCTTAGCCCCCCCGGGGGCTCAAGAGACCCAGTACTTC. Translating gives CASSLAPPGAQETQYF. The rearrangement links TRBV7-2 to TRBJ2-5; D is tentatively TRBD1 or TRBD2 (6 bases each). The CDR3 is 16 residues long. Germline V gives CDR1 SGHTA, CDR2 FQGNSA. Between the trimmed V and J ends, which lost 0 bases and 2 bases, there was a span of 13 bases. Full variable domain (outside the CDR3, taken from reference TRBV7-2 and TRBJ2-5): GAGVSQSPSNKVTEKGKDVELRCDPISGHTALYWYRQSLGQGLEFLIYFQGNSAPDKSGLPSDRFSAERTGGSVSTLTIQRTQQEDSAVYLCASSLAPPGAQETQYFGPGTRLLVL.

With regard to this clonotype: It is likely a read error, because the conserved phenylalanine at the end of the CDR3 is missing. V and J are TRBV20-1 and TRBJ2-1; 13 bases are a match to TRBD2. The length of the CDR3 is 17 residues. The junction had 10 bases not matched to a gene; V was cut back by 4 bases and J by 4 bases. Germline lookup yields CDR1 DFQATT and CDR2 SNEGSKA (reference sequence). CDR3 nucleotide sequence: TGCAGTGCTAAAGGACTAGCGGGGGCCCCTCGGTACAATGAGCAGTTCTCC. Translating gives CSAKGLAGAPRYNEQFS.

This clonotype came up a few times. The genes are TRBV20-1 and TRBJ2-5; either TRBD1 or TRBD2 may fit D (6 bases each). CDR3 size: 16 residues. V lost 5 bases and J 5 bases, leaving 24 bases between the germline ends. CDR1 is DFQATT, CDR2 SNEGSKA, per germline (reference sequence). The CDR3 protein is CSADFGRRGGQETQYF. CDR3 DNA: TGCAGTGCTGACTTTGGTAGGCGGGGCGGACAGGAGACCCAGTACTTC.

This sequence joins TRBV12-3 or TRBV12-4 and TRBJ2-3; D ambiguous. This CDR3 is 12 amino acids long. The ends were cut back, 6 bases at V and 0 bases at J, with 4 bases in the middle. This CDR3 is CASSFSTDTQYF. Written as DNA, the CDR3 is TGTGCCAGCAGCTTCAGCACAGATACGCAGTATTTT.

The table lists this clonotype with a few counts. The genes are TRBV7-2 and TRBJ2-5; 10 bases line up with TRBD2. J lost 1 base, V lost 0 bases, and 5 bases had no gene match. Germline values: CDR1 SGHTA, CDR2 FQGNSA. The CDR3 extends over 17 amino acids. CDR3 sequence reads: CASSLARTSGTQETQYF. For the CDR3, the DNA is TGTGCCAGCAGCTTAGCGCGGACTAGCGGCACCCAAGAGACCCAGTACTTC. Full variable domain (missing parts from reference TRBV7-2 and TRBJ2-5): GAGVSQSPSNKVTEKGKDVELRCDPISGHTALYWYRQSLGQGLEFLIYFQGNSAPDKSGLPSDRFSAERTGGSVSTLTIQRTQQEDSAVYLCASSLARTSGTQETQYFGPGTRLLVL.

This clonotype appeared a single time. The V gene is TRBV28, the J gene TRBJ1-5, with D perhaps matching TRBD1 (5 bases). V was trimmed by 5 bases and J by 9 bases, leaving 8 bases between them. Per germline, CDR1 MDHEN and CDR2 SYDVKM. This CDR3 is 11 amino acids long. Written as DNA, the CDR3 is TGTGCCAGCAGTGCAGGGACGCCCCAGCATTTT. It codes for CASSAGTPQHF. Together with reference TRBV28 and TRBJ1-5, the CDR3 gives the full variable domain: DVKVTQSSRYLVKRTGEKVFLECVQDMDHENMFWYRQDPGLGLRLIYFSYDVKMKEKGDIPEGYSVSREKKERFSLILESASTNQTSMYLCASSAGTPQHFGDGTRLSIL.

V gene TRBV20-1 combines with J gene TRBJ2-1; tentatively, D is TRBD1 (5 bases). CDR1 and CDR2 from the germline V gene are DFQATT and SNEGSKA (reference sequence). There are 16 residues in the CDR3. V was trimmed by 0 bases and J by 1 base, leaving 13 bases between them. The CDR3 reads CSARDQKGYSYNEQFF. The CDR3, as DNA: TGCAGTGCTAGAGATCAAAAGGGGTATTCCTACAATGAGCAGTTCTTC.

This chain uses TRBV24-1 with TRBJ2-3; D gene uncertain. The germline V gene has CDR1 KGHDR and CDR2 SFDVKD. The CDR3 has 14 residues. Trimming shortened V by 1 base and J by 6 bases, and 10 bases separated the two germline ends. The CDR3 bases are TGTGCCACCAGTGATTTTGGTGTTTCTGATACGCAGTATTTT. Protein sequence: CATSDFGVSDTQYF.

The chain links TRBV9 to TRBJ2-1, with D uncertain. Germline V gene data show CDR1 as SGDLS and CDR2 as YYNGEE. V was pared by 0 bases and J by 5 bases, with 3 bases between. The CDR3 contains 12 residues. The CDR3 sequence: CASSVDDNEQFF. The CDR3 nucleotides read TGTGCCAGCAGCGTAGACGACAATGAGCAGTTCTTC.

This sequence joins TRBV20-1 and TRBJ2-3, with 8 bases that match TRBD1. The CDR3 runs to 15 residues. The ends lost 5 bases at V and 3 bases at J; junction bases unmatched: 10. Looked up from germline, CDR1 is DFQATT and CDR2 is SNEGSKA (reference sequence). The CDR3 region is CSAVEGTGKTDTQYF. The CDR3 bases are TGCAGTGCTGTAGAAGGGACAGGAAAAACAGATACGCAGTATTTT.